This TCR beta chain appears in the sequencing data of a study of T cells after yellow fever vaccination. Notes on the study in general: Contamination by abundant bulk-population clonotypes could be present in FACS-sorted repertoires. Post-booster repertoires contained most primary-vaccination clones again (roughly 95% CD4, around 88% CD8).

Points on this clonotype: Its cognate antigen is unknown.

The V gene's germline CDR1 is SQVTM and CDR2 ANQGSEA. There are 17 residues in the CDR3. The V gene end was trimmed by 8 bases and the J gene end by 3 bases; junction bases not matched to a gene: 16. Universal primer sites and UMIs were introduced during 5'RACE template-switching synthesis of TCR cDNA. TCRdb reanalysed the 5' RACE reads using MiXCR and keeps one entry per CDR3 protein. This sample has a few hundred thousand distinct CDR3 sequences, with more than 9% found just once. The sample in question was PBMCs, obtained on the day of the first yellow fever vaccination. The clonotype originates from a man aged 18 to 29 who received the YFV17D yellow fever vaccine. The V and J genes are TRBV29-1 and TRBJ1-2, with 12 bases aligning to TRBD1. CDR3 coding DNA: TGCAGCTTCCTCGGGACAGGGGGCGATCTGAACCACTATGGCTACACCTTC. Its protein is CSFLGTGGDLNHYGYTF.